These 17 T cell receptor beta chains were sequenced from one sample in a study of Ad26.COV2.S vaccination and SARS-CoV-2 variants. Clones were read by immunoSEQ multiplex PCR, and TCRdb kept only the in-frame ones, dropping some. Among 300,000 to 400,000 clones, about 91% were seen once, and the ten largest hold 3.5% to 4.5%. The input for sequencing was peripheral blood, taken after recovery from COVID-19. All receptors come from a human donor who had recovered from COVID-19.

This CDR3 reads CASSDLTPPNTEAFF. The CDR3 nucleotides are TGTGCCAGCAGTGATCTAACCCCGCCGAACACTGAAGCTTTCTTT. V gene TRBV25-1 combines with J gene TRBJ1-1, with no clear D. Trimming pared 3 bases from V and 1 base from J, leaving 12 bases between. Germline V lookup: CDR1 MGHDK, CDR2 SYGVNS. CDR3 length equals 15 residues. Complete variable domain (other parts from reference TRBV25-1 and TRBJ1-1): EADIYQTPRYLVIGTGKKITLECSQTMGHDKMYWYQQDPGMELHLIHYSYGVNSTEKGDLSSESTVSRIRTEHFPLTLESARPSHTSQYLCASSDLTPPNTEAFFGQGTRLTVV.

The chain combines TRBV27 with TRBJ1-6; D is unresolved. Germline loops: CDR1 MNHEY, CDR2 SMNVEV (reference sequence). The length of the CDR3 is 13 residues. CDR3 bases: TGTGCGACGAGCGGAGGCGCGAATTCACCCCTCCACTTT. Protein product: CATSGGANSPLHF.

The chain uses TRBV7-9 and TRBJ1-6; D is unresolved. Germline loops: CDR1 SEHNR, CDR2 FQNEAQ (reference sequence). The CDR3 has 15 amino acids. The V and J ends lost 1 base and 9 bases respectively, with 13 bases between them. CDR3 in DNA: TGTGCCAGCAGCTTAGGGTCCCGGGAGGCTTCACCCCTCCACTTT. It is translated as CASSLGSREASPLHF.

This clone was counted a few times. This rearrangement joins TRBV19 to TRBJ1-5; 10 positions match TRBD1. V shed 7 bases, J shed 16 bases, and the junction held 16 bases outside the gene matches. The CDR3 contains 14 residues. Germline CDR1 reads LNHDA; CDR2 reads SQIVND (reference sequence). CDR3 in amino acids: CASTIEIGGQGRHF. As DNA, the CDR3 is TGTGCCAGTACCATAGAGATAGGGGGACAGGGGAGACATTTT. Full variable domain (remainder filled in from reference TRBV19 and TRBJ1-5): DGGITQSPKYLFRKEGQNVTLSCEQNLNHDAMYWYRQDPGQGLRLIYYSQIVNDFQKGDIAEGYSVSREKKESFPLTVTSAQKNPTAFYLCASTIEIGGQGRHFGDGTRLSIL.

This chain joins TRBV18 and TRBJ1-2; TRBD1 matches 7 bases. The CDR3 is 13 amino acids. V was clipped by 6 bases and J by 8 bases; unmatched bases: 9. Looked up from germline, CDR1 is KGHSH and CDR2 is LQKENI. This CDR3 is CASSPDRERGYTF. In nucleotides, the CDR3 is TGTGCCAGCTCTCCCGACAGGGAGCGGGGCTACACCTTC.

The chain couples TRBV10-1 to TRBJ2-2; perhaps TRBD1 as D (6 bases). The germline CDR1 and CDR2 sequences are WNHNN and SYGVQD (reference sequence). There are 16 residues in the CDR3. V was pared by 3 bases and J by 1 base, with 12 bases between. CDR3 sequence: CASSEALTGNTGELFF. CDR3 nucleotide sequence: TGCGCCAGCAGTGAAGCCCTGACAGGGAACACCGGGGAGCTGTTTTTT.

V gene TRBV5-1 combines with J gene TRBJ1-4, with a weak D call TRBD1 (5 bases). CDR1 is SGHRS and CDR2 is YFSETQ in the germline V gene. Trimming removed 2 bases from V and 5 bases from J, with 13 bases in between. The CDR3 spans 15 residues. The DNA of the CDR3 is TGCGCCAGCAGCTTTCTTGGGACGGTGAATGAAAAACTGTTTTTT. Its translation is CASSFLGTVNEKLFF.

The V gene is TRBV2, the J gene TRBJ2-2; D is unclear. From germline, CDR1 is SNHLY and CDR2 FYNNEI. V was shortened by 10 bases and J by 7 bases, with 7 bases between the two germline ends. The CDR3 is 10 residues long. The CDR3 reads CATYNGELFF. In nucleotides, the CDR3 is TGTGCCACCTACAACGGGGAGCTGTTTTTT.

V is TRBV29-1 and J is TRBJ2-3; 8 bases line up with TRBD2. The CDR3 is made up of 14 amino acids. With V trimmed by 0 bases and J by 5 bases, 4 bases remained unmatched. From germline, CDR1 is SQVTM and CDR2 ANQGSEA. The CDR3 sequence is CSVEDRRGVDTQYF. Written as DNA, the CDR3 is TGCAGCGTTGAAGACCGGCGGGGGGTAGATACGCAGTATTTT.

This clone was found once. This CDR3 reads CASRPAKTEAFF. The CDR3 DNA reads as TGTGCCAGCAGGCCGGCGAAGACTGAAGCTTTCTTT. This rearrangement joins TRBV7-9 to TRBJ1-1; D not certain. The CDR3 sequence is 12 residues long. The V gene lost 6 bases and the J gene lost 5 bases, with 10 bases spanning the gap. CDR1 and CDR2 from the germline V gene are SEHNR and FQNEAQ (reference sequence). The complete variable domain, with remaining parts taken from reference TRBV7-9 and TRBJ1-1, reads DTGVSQNPRHKITKRGQNVTFRCDPISEHNRLYWYRQTLGQGPEFLTYFQNEAQLEKSRLLSDRFSAERPKGSFSTLEIQRTEQGDSAMYLCASRPAKTEAFFGQGTRLTVV.

The chain combines TRBV7-8 with TRBJ1-1; D unresolved. The CDR3 is 12 amino acids. CDR1 is SGHVS and CDR2 is FQNEAQ in the germline V gene. V lost 7 bases, J lost 1 base, and 7 bases lay in between. CDR3 DNA: TGTGCCAGCACCCCCGGGAACACTGAAGCTTTCTTT. Translation: CASTPGNTEAFF.

CDR3 sequence reads: CASSTPRGTEAFF. CDR3 in DNA: TGTGCCAGCAGCACCCCCAGGGGCACTGAAGCTTTCTTT. The genes are TRBV12-3 or TRBV12-4 and TRBJ1-1, with D possibly TRBD1 on 6 matching bases. Between the trimmed V and J ends, which lost 6 bases and 4 bases, there was a span of 12 bases. The CDR3 runs to 13 residues.

This clone was recorded a few times. V gene TRBV9 combines with J gene TRBJ1-2, with no clear D. Germline V lookup: CDR1 SGDLS, CDR2 YYNGEE. The CDR3 contains 15 residues. V lost 2 bases and J lost 2, with 13 bases in between. CDR3 sequence: CASSVRSGANYGYTF. The CDR3 DNA follows: TGTGCCAGCAGCGTCCGAAGTGGAGCCAACTATGGCTACACCTTC. Complete variable domain (other parts from reference TRBV9 and TRBJ1-2): DSGVTQTPKHLITATGQRVTLRCSPRSGDLSVYWYQQSLDQGLQFLIQYYNGEERAKGNILERFSAQQFPDLHSELNLSSLELGDSALYFCASSVRSGANYGYTFGSGTRLTVV.

The V call is TRBV7-9, the J call TRBJ2-3; D is unclear. V was pared by 5 bases and J by 2 bases, with 14 bases between. The germline V gene encodes CDR1 SEHNR and CDR2 FQNEAQ (reference sequence). The CDR3 runs 15 residues. The CDR3 DNA follows: TGTGCCAGCAGCCTCTCCCGGGCATCCACAGATACGCAGTATTTT. It encodes CASSLSRASTDTQYF.

CDR3 sequence reads: CASIPKGTGNTGELFF. In nucleotides, the CDR3 is TGTGCCAGCATACCCAAGGGGACAGGGAACACCGGGGAGCTGTTTTTT. V and J are TRBV2 and TRBJ2-2, with 8 bases aligning to TRBD1. The length of the CDR3 is 16 residues. With 7 bases clipped from V and 1 base from J, the junction kept 8 bases outside the gene matches. Germline values: CDR1 SNHLY, CDR2 FYNNEI. Complete variable domain (other parts from reference TRBV2 and TRBJ2-2): EPEVTQTPSHQVTQMGQEVILRCVPISNHLYFYWYRQILGQKVEFLVSFYNNEISEKSEIFDDQFSVERPDGSNFTLKIRSTKLEDSAMYFCASIPKGTGNTGELFFGEGSRLTVL.

The V and J genes are TRBV6-6 and TRBJ1-2, with D maybe TRBD1 (5 bases). The CDR3 consists of 17 residues. Trimming removed 5 bases from V and 6 bases from J, with 25 bases in between. Germline V CDR1 and CDR2: MNHNY, SVGAGI (reference sequence). In DNA, the CDR3 is TGTGCCAGCAGTCCCCAGCCAGGGCAACCCAATAAGAATGGCTACACCTTC. It encodes CASSPQPGQPNKNGYTF.

V is TRBV4-2 and J is TRBJ2-3; TRBD2 aligns across 8 bases. The CDR3 is 17 amino acids. Germline V CDR1 and CDR2: LGHNA, YNFKEQ. Trimming took 2 bases from V and 4 from J; bases not matched to a gene: 11. Written as DNA, the CDR3 is TGTGCCAGCAGCCAACCTACTAGCGGCGCTACCCCAGATACGCAGTATTTT. Translated: CASSQPTSGATPDTQYF.